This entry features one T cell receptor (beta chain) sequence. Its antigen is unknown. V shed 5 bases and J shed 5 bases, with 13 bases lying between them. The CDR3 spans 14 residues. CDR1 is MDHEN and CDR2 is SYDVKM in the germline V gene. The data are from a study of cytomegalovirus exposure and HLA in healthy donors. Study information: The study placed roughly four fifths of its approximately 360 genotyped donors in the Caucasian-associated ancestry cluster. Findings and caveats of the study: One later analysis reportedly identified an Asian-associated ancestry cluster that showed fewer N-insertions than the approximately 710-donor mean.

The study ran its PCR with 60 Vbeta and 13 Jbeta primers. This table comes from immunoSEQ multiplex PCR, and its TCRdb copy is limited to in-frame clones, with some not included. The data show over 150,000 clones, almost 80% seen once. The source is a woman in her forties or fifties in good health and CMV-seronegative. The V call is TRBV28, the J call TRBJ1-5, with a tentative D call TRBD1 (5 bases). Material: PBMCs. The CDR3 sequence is CASSIAGGDQPQHF. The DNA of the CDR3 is TGTGCCAGCAGTATTGCGGGGGGGGATCAGCCCCAGCATTTT.